This entry describes one T cell receptor beta chain. In its sample, this clone was seen once. What antigen it recognizes has not been identified. No qualities accompany the bases; no much larger clone lies one base away. Library preparation was by the immunoSEQ multiplex PCR assay. For most patients, genomic DNA was isolated with the Qiagen DNeasy Blood and Tissue Kit and sent frozen to Adaptive Biotechnologies for TCR sequencing. High-throughput TCR-beta CDR3 sequencing of genomic DNA from most patients was performed by Adaptive Biotechnologies. The source study handled its data this way. Adaptive's ImmunoSEQ software was the source of the TCR sequencing data for about 20 patients, while a few other patients were processed with MiXCR and VDJtools. CD4 versus CD8 sorting errors were corrected by removing sequences found in both subsets at a frequency ratio below 5:1. CDR3 nucleotide sequences shared by donor and recipient were removed because the origin of these sequences could not be assigned. Alloreactive clones required at least 2-fold expansion over unstimulated cells and minimum CFSE-low frequency of 0.002% (template counts) or 0.001% (read counts). Mappable clones were those detected in sequenced pre-transplant spleen, lymph node, or MLR CFSE-low populations of the donor or recipient. Cumulative frequency of alloreactive clones was calculated as a percentage of all sequences weighted by copy number. TCRdb re-hosts the immuneACCESS table, in-frame sequences only. Its copies lack some clones; in the studies checked, an unresolved V gene accounts for under half of them, and the cause for the rest is not known. V, J and clone size reflect that table, while D and trimming were determined from the DNA. The sample table contains about 90,000 clones; only one count was recorded for approximately 90% of them. 0.3% to 0.45% of the sample goes to the ten largest clones.

The source of the sample is a study of graft-versus-host responses after intestinal transplantation (dated by TCRdb to the early 2020s). In the study overall: The transplants that recipients received were multivisceral, liver-intestinal, or isolated intestinal. Every recipient was given anti-thymocyte globulin induction, then maintenance tacrolimus and steroids for around three years. Graft-versus-host and host-versus-graft alloreactive T cell clones were tracked in the graft, circulation and bone marrow after intestinal transplantation using bulk TCR-beta CDR3 sequencing. To identify alloreactive clones, pre-transplant mixed lymphocyte reaction products were sequenced and then compared with unstimulated pre-transplant donor and recipient T cells. The cohort enrolled about two dozen intestinal transplant recipients, one of whom was a retransplant, and 3 patients without pretransplant specimens were excluded. Donor T cell macrochimerism was defined as a peak of at least 4% donor T cells among recipient peripheral blood mononuclear cells. Rather than being sequenced by the commercial service, samples from a few later patients were sequenced in-house on an Illumina MiSeq and processed with MiXCR. The research as a whole found: Early after transplant, peak levels of circulating GvH clones were associated with declines in HvG clones. Patients with donor T cell macrochimerism had high GvH to HvG T cell clonal ratios in their allografts. The conclusions were limited by the relatively low number and heterogeneity of the intestinal transplant patients. GvH clones were detected in recipient bone marrow, and some appeared earlier in ileal mucosa or blood, consistent with an intestinal mucosal origin.

Sequences MGHRA (CDR1) and YSYEKL (CDR2) are obtained from the germline V gene. The germline ends are 10 bases apart after V is trimmed by 4 bases and J by 3 bases. The CDR3 goes from the cysteine to the phenylalanine over 13 residues. Only the CDR3 DNA stays, 39 bases, in frame from base 1. The sample's time point, from its label and the paper: cells obtained before transplantation from donor or recipient. CD3+CD4+ and CD3+CD8+ populations were FACS-sorted from unstimulated pre-transplant donor and recipient cells taken from spleen or lymph nodes. Sequences were derived from unstimulated CD4+ T cells sorted from spleen or lymph node cells, sampled before transplant. The chain links TRBV4-1 with TRBJ2-7; the D gene is perhaps TRBD2, on 6 matching bases. The clonotype comes from a human donor who was the organ donor for an intestinal transplant. The base sequence is TGCGCCAGCAGCCTAGGACTATTCTACGAGCAGTACTTC. This encodes CASSLGLFYEQYF.